A selection of T cell receptor beta chains follows, all from one sample in a study of blood T cell repertoires in COVID-19. Repertoires were generated with immunoSEQ multiplex PCR, while TCRdb's copy carries only in-frame clones and drops some. This table has around 700,000 clones, approximately 90% appearing once. Sequenced: peripheral blood. Receptors originate from a young woman with acute or convalescent COVID-19. The CDR3 runs from the conserved cysteine through the conserved F or W. A D gene is named only where the DNA matches it firmly.

j_call d_call v_call cdr3_aa cdr3_nt
TRBJ2-2 TRBD1 TRBV10-2 CASTPTGPGELFF TGCGCCAGCACCCCGACAGGGCCCGGGGAGCTGTTTTTT
TRBJ2-7 NA TRBV15 CATSLGGSGGYEQYF TGTGCCACCAGCCTGGGGGGTAGCGGCGGCTACGAGCAGTACTTC
TRBJ2-7 TRBD2 TRBV11-2 CASILAGGSYEQYF TGTGCCAGCATTTTAGCGGGGGGATCCTACGAGCAGTACTTC
TRBJ2-2 NA TRBV27 CASGTQGGELFF TGTGCCTCAGGGACACAGGGCGGGGAGCTGTTTTTT
TRBJ1-1 NA TRBV11-2 CASSPRLDPNTEAFF TGTGCCAGCAGCCCCCGTCTAGACCCAAACACTGAAGCTTTCTTT
TRBJ1-2 NA TRBV29-1 CSVVPQGAYGYTF TGCAGCGTCGTCCCACAGGGAGCCTATGGCTACACCTTC
TRBJ2-7 NA TRBV6-5 CASSPSLGGGQYF TGTGCCAGCAGTCCTTCTCTTGGGGGAGGACAGTACTTC
TRBJ2-2 TRBD2 TRBV4-1 CASSQIAGVAMGGELFF TGCGCCAGCAGCCAAATAGCGGGGGTGGCAATGGGAGGGGAGCTGTTTTTT
TRBJ2-1 TRBD2 TRBV9 CASSQLAGGHNEQFF TGTGCCAGCAGCCAACTAGCGGGGGGGCACAATGAGCAGTTCTTC
TRBJ1-3 NA TRBV5-1 CASSSRYGTRVTSSGNTIYF TGCGCCAGCAGCTCCCGGTATGGTACTAGGGTAACCTCCTCTGGAAACACCATATATTTT
TRBJ2-7 TRBD2 TRBV3-1/TRBV3-2 CASSQQAGGPYEQYF TGTGCCAGCAGCCAGCAAGCGGGGGGGCCCTACGAGCAGTACTTC
TRBJ2-4 NA TRBV21-1 CANPDLLAKNIQYF TGTGCCAACCCAGATCTTCTAGCCAAAAACATTCAGTACTTC
TRBJ1-1 TRBD1 TRBV4-1 CASSRPQGAGAEAFF TGCGCCAGCAGCCGCCCTCAGGGGGCAGGGGCTGAAGCTTTCTTT
TRBJ1-2 TRBD1 TRBV2 CASSDNRGLPNYGYTF TGTGCCAGCAGTGATAACAGGGGGCTCCCTAACTATGGCTACACCTTC
TRBJ2-5 TRBD2 TRBV3-1/TRBV3-2 CASSQDVRGGGETQYF TGTGCCAGCAGCCAAGACGTTCGGGGGGGCGGGGAGACCCAGTACTTC
TRBJ1-2 NA TRBV24-1 CATSDLGRTYGYTF TGTGCCACCAGTGATTTAGGGAGGACATATGGCTACACCTTC
TRBJ1-2 TRBD1 TRBV5-1 CASWDSSYGYTF TGCGCCAGCTGGGACAGTTCCTATGGCTACACCTTC
TRBJ1-2 NA TRBV9 CASSSGVNYGYTF TGTGCCAGCAGCTCCGGGGTTAACTATGGCTACACCTTC
TRBJ1-1 NA TRBV5-1 CASRRDMNTEAFF TGCGCCAGCAGGCGGGATATGAACACTGAAGCTTTCTTT
TRBJ1-6 TRBD1 TRBV3-1/TRBV3-2 CASSLSPDRVSPLHF TGTGCCAGCAGCCTCTCGCCGGACAGGGTCTCACCCCTCCACTTT
TRBJ2-3 TRBD1 TRBV5-1 CASSQGQHTDTQYF TGCGCCAGCAGCCAGGGACAGCACACAGATACGCAGTATTTT
TRBJ1-2 NA TRBV7-8 CASSLNRDSYGYTF TGTGCCAGCAGCTTAAACAGGGATAGCTATGGCTACACCTTC
TRBJ2-2 TRBD1 TRBV24-1 CATSDPTAETGRELFF TGTGCCACCAGTGACCCCACCGCTGAGACAGGGAGGGAGCTGTTTTTT
TRBJ1-5 TRBD1 TRBV6-5 CASSRTGRLDQPQHF TGTGCCAGCAGTCGGACAGGGAGACTGGATCAGCCCCAGCATTTT
TRBJ1-4 NA TRBV11-2 CASSPSEGLTNEKLFF TGTGCCAGCAGCCCAAGCGAAGGCCTAACTAATGAAAAACTGTTTTTT
TRBJ2-7 NA TRBV11-2 CASSPGGSTYEQYF TGTGCCAGCAGTCCCGGGGGTTCCACCTACGAGCAGTACTTC